The T cell receptor (beta chain) under discussion was sequenced for a study of cytomegalovirus exposure and HLA in healthy donors. About the research overall: Clustering assigned about four fifths of the roughly 400 genotyped donors to the Caucasian-associated ancestry cluster.

V was pared by 6 bases and J by 5 bases, with 11 bases between. The germline gives CDR1 MDHEN, CDR2 SYDVKM. This CDR3 has 13 amino acids. General observations from the study: Per published accounts, TCR beta sequences correctly predicted the HLA-A and HLA-B alleles of most subjects. Differences between HLA loci emerged in a later analysis of TCR association rates, with DRB1 most and HLA-C fewest. For TCR beta chains, V- and J-gene trimming was later linked to a missense DCLRE1C variant.

Both 60 Vbeta primers and 13 Jbeta primers went into the PCR. Sequenced by immunoSEQ multiplex PCR; TCRdb stores in-frame clones only, minus some. The sample consists of about 130,000 clones, roughly 70% of them appearing once. A word on this clone: Its antigen is not identified.

This receptor was taken from a man in his forties in good health and CMV-seropositive. The sample was PBMCs. V and J are TRBV28 and TRBJ1-5; D possibly corresponds to TRBD1 (5 bases). The CDR3 loop reads CASRGGVDQPQHF. CDR3 DNA: TGTGCCAGCAGGGGAGGGGTGGATCAGCCCCAGCATTTT.